The 19 T cell receptor beta chains below come from one sample, sequenced in a study of cytomegalovirus exposure and HLA in healthy donors. Amplification used 60 Vbeta primers and 13 Jbeta primers. Produced via immunoSEQ multiplex PCR; TCRdb's table is partial and in-frame only. The table records 70,000 to 95,000 clones, around 82% of them present only once. Sequences were obtained from PBMCs. The receptors were sampled from a man aged 45 to 65 in good health and CMV-seronegative.

The rearrangement joins TRBV5-1 to TRBJ1-4; 7 positions match TRBD1. Germline V lookup: CDR1 SGHRS, CDR2 YFSETQ. The CDR3 contains 15 residues. V lost 3 bases, J lost 3 bases, and 5 bases stayed unmatched. The CDR3 bases are TGCGCCAGCAGCTCCGCGGGACAGTCTAATGAAAAACTGTTTTTT. Amino acids: CASSSAGQSNEKLFF.

The chain has TRBV6-6 and TRBJ1-1; D unclear. CDR1 is MNHNY and CDR2 is SVGAGI in the germline V gene (reference sequence). CDR3 size: 13 residues. V lost 3 bases and J 5 bases, leaving 10 bases between the germline ends. As DNA, the CDR3 is TGTGCCAGCAGTTATGAGGGTTGGACTGAAGCTTTCTTT. Its protein product is CASSYEGWTEAFF.

The chain recombines TRBV7-9 with TRBJ1-2, with 8 bases identical to TRBD1. In germline, CDR1 is SEHNR, CDR2 FQNEAQ (reference sequence). The length of the CDR3 is 15 residues. Unmatched junction bases numbered 7, after V lost 3 bases and J lost 4 bases. The CDR3 bases are TGTGCCAGCAGCTTGGACAGGGAGGGGACCTATGGCTACACCTTC. Protein product: CASSLDREGTYGYTF. Supplemented by reference TRBV7-9 and TRBJ1-2, the full variable domain reads DTGVSQNPRHKITKRGQNVTFRCDPISEHNRLYWYRQTLGQGPEFLTYFQNEAQLEKSRLLSDRFSAERPKGSFSTLEIQRTEQGDSAMYLCASSLDREGTYGYTFGSGTRLTVV.

This chain connects TRBV13 to TRBJ2-5; a possible D gene is TRBD2 (5 bases). The germline V gene has CDR1 PRHDT and CDR2 FYEKMQ (reference sequence). The CDR3 totals 15 residues. Trimming left V 4 bases short and J 2 bases short, with 14 bases between. The CDR3 nucleotides are TGTGCCAGCAGCTCGCGGCGCCGAGGGCAAGAGACCCAGTACTTC. This codes for CASSSRRRGQETQYF.

The V and J genes are TRBV5-4 and TRBJ2-5, with 10 bases matching TRBD1. The end of the DNA is better explained by TRBJ2-7, so the J call may be wrong. Germline lookup yields CDR1 SGHNT and CDR2 YYREEE (reference sequence). This CDR3 comprises 15 residues. Here the CDR3 DNA reads TGTGCCAGCAGCCAGGGACAGGGGCTAGCCTACGAGCAGTACTTC. Amino acids: CASSQGQGLAYEQYF.

This clone appeared once. The chain employs TRBV6-5 and TRBJ1-2, with D perhaps matching TRBD1 (5 bases). Germline-derived CDR1 and CDR2 are MNHEY and SVGAGI. The CDR3 runs to 14 residues. V lost 3 bases and J lost 4, with 12 bases in between. CDR3 DNA: TGTGCCAGCAGTTATGGGAGGGGACTCTATGGCTACACCTTC. Encoded protein: CASSYGRGLYGYTF.

In this sample, this clone turned up many times. The genes are TRBV7-9 and TRBJ2-3; TRBD2 is a possible D gene (6 bases). Per germline, CDR1 SEHNR and CDR2 FQNEAQ (reference sequence). The ends were cut back, 4 bases at V and 2 bases at J, with 10 bases in the middle. This CDR3 is built from 14 residues. Here the CDR3 DNA reads TGTGCCAGCAGCTCTGCGGGGACCACAGATACGCAGTATTTT. It translates to CASSSAGTTDTQYF.

The chain combines TRBV2 with TRBJ1-2; TRBD1 is a possible D gene (5 bases). V shed 5 bases and J shed 4 bases, with 8 bases lying between them. The germline V gene encodes CDR1 SNHLY and CDR2 FYNNEI. The CDR3 runs to 12 residues. The CDR3: CASSPGPYGYTF. CDR3 DNA sequence: TGTGCCAGCAGTCCAGGGCCCTATGGCTACACCTTC. Together with reference TRBV2 and TRBJ1-2, the CDR3 gives the full variable domain: EPEVTQTPSHQVTQMGQEVILRCVPISNHLYFYWYRQILGQKVEFLVSFYNNEISEKSEIFDDQFSVERPDGSNFTLKIRSTKLEDSAMYFCASSPGPYGYTFGSGTRLTVV.

This chain links TRBV5-1 with TRBJ1-1; no clear D gene. V lost 2 bases, J lost 1 base, and 9 bases lay in between. CDR1 and CDR2 (germline): SGHRS, YFSETQ. This CDR3 has 14 amino acids. The CDR3 DNA is TGCGCCAGCAGCTTTGGCGGCCAGAACACTGAAGCTTTCTTT. This sequence encodes CASSFGGQNTEAFF.

This clone was seen a single time. J is TRBJ1-4 and V is TRBV7-2; no clear D. CDR1 is SGHTA, CDR2 FQGNSA, per germline. This CDR3 region has 14 residues. V was shortened by 2 bases and J by 0 bases, with 4 bases between the two germline ends. CDR3 DNA sequence: TGTGCCAGCAGCTTATTAGCAACTAATGAAAAACTGTTTTTT. Its translation: CASSLLATNEKLFF. Filled out from reference TRBV7-2 and TRBJ1-4, the complete variable domain reads GAGVSQSPSNKVTEKGKDVELRCDPISGHTALYWYRQSLGQGLEFLIYFQGNSAPDKSGLPSDRFSAERTGGSVSTLTIQRTQQEDSAVYLCASSLLATNEKLFFGSGTQLSVL.

The V gene is TRBV6-1, the J gene TRBJ1-1; weak D call: TRBD1 (6 bases). The V gene lost 0 bases and the J gene lost 5 bases, with 16 bases spanning the gap. The CDR3 covers 16 residues. Germline values: CDR1 MNHNS, CDR2 SASEGT. The CDR3 DNA reads as TGTGCCAGCAGTGAAGCAGGAGTTCGGGGGGCTACTGAAGCTTTCTTT. This translates into CASSEAGVRGATEAFF.

The V call is TRBV18, the J call TRBJ1-1; D remains ambiguous. With 3 bases removed from V and 4 bases from J, the gap between germline ends came to 15 bases. This CDR3 spans 15 amino acids. CDR1 is KGHSH, CDR2 LQKENI, per germline. As DNA, the CDR3 is TGTGCCAGCTCACCGCTACAGACGGAGGGCACTGAAGCTTTCTTT. Its translation is CASSPLQTEGTEAFF.

CDR3 in amino acids: CATSRPSRGIGTEAFF. The CDR3 DNA sequence: TGTGCCACCAGCAGACCTTCGAGAGGGATCGGCACTGAAGCTTTCTTT. The J gene is TRBJ1-1, the V gene TRBV15; no clear D. This CDR3 spans 16 amino acids. The V and J ends lost 2 bases and 4 bases respectively, with 17 bases between them. Germline V gene data show CDR1 as LNHNV and CDR2 as YYDKDF (reference sequence).

The chain links TRBV6-6 to TRBJ1-1; 7 nucleotides match TRBD1. Germline trimming cut 2 bases from V and 6 bases from J; bases unmatched to any gene: 6. From germline, CDR1 is MNHNY and CDR2 SVGAGI (reference sequence). The CDR3 has 14 residues. The CDR3: CASSYRRQGSEAFF. The CDR3 DNA reads TGTGCCAGCAGTTACAGAAGACAGGGCTCTGAAGCTTTCTTT.

The chain couples TRBV30 to TRBJ2-1, with 7 bases matching TRBD2. The V segment lost 2 bases and the J segment 3 bases; nucleotides outside the gene matches: 7. The CDR3 is 15 residues long. The germline CDR1 and CDR2 sequences are GTSNPN and SVGIG (reference sequence). The CDR3 DNA follows: TGTGCCTGGAGTCCGCTTGAGCGGGGCTACAATGAGCAGTTCTTC. Protein: CAWSPLERGYNEQFF.

The V and J genes are TRBV5-1 and TRBJ1-1, with TRBD1 identical over 7 bases. CDR1 SGHRS and CDR2 YFSETQ come from the germline V gene. V lost 5 bases to trimming and J lost 6 bases; unmatched junction nucleotides: 13. CDR3 size: 15 residues. The CDR3 region has the DNA TGCGCCAGCAGGCGGTCCGGGACAGAGACAGCTGAAGCTTTCTTT. This encodes CASRRSGTETAEAFF. Full variable domain (missing parts from reference TRBV5-1 and TRBJ1-1): KAGVTQTPRYLIKTRGQQVTLSCSPISGHRSVSWYQQTPGQGLQFLFEYFSETQRNKGNFPGRFSGRQFSNSRSEMNVSTLELGDSALYLCASRRSGTETAEAFFGQGTRLTVV.

The J gene is TRBJ2-3, the V gene TRBV7-8, with 8 bases identical to TRBD2. Looked up from germline, CDR1 is SGHVS and CDR2 is FQNEAQ. V shed 4 bases, J shed 11 bases, and the junction held 17 bases outside the gene matches. The CDR3 spans 16 residues. The CDR3 DNA reads TGTGCCAGCAGCTCATATAGGGGCAAAAGCGGGGGTGGGCAGTATTTT. It codes for CASSSYRGKSGGGQYF.

V gene TRBV6-1 combines with J gene TRBJ1-6; 9 bases fit TRBD1. CDR1 MNHNS and CDR2 SASEGT come from the germline V gene. Trimming cost V 1 base and J 10 bases; bases outside gene matches: 5. The CDR3 sequence is 15 residues long. In DNA form, the CDR3 reads TGTGCCAGCAGTGAAGAGGTGACAGGGGGATCACCCCTCCACTTT. This encodes CASSEEVTGGSPLHF.

The V and J genes are TRBV5-6 and TRBJ2-7, with a tentative D call TRBD1 (5 bases). The V end lost 0 bases, the J end lost 6 bases, and 7 bases lay between the germline ends. This CDR3 comprises 12 residues. Looked up from germline, CDR1 is SGHDT and CDR2 is YYEEEE. The CDR3: CASSLAGREQYF. The CDR3 nucleotides read TGTGCCAGCAGCTTGGCAGGGCGCGAGCAGTACTTC.